The rows below give T cell receptor beta chains drawn from one sample of a study of cytomegalovirus exposure and HLA in healthy donors. The data were produced by immunoSEQ multiplex PCR, yet TCRdb's version contains in-frame clones alone and is incomplete. The sample records fewer than 90,000 clones, roughly 80% being singletons. Sequencing was performed on PBMCs. These receptors all come from a man in his thirties or forties in good health and CMV-seropositive. The CDR3 runs from the conserved cysteine through the conserved F or W. Each record gives: J gene, clone size, D gene, V gene, CDR3 protein, CDR3 DNA. A D gene is named only where the DNA matches it firmly. Expanded clones are given a class, and other clones once, few, many or no size at all.

TRBJ2-7 | . | TRBD1 | TRBV19 | CASSRDRTYEQYF | TGTGCCAGTAGTAGGGACAGAACCTACGAGCAGTACTTC
TRBJ1-1 | few | . | TRBV9 | CASSVNEGGYTEAFF | TGTGCCAGCAGCGTAAACGAGGGAGGGTACACTGAAGCTTTCTTT
TRBJ1-1 | . | . | TRBV6-1 | CASRDFVQVLTEAFF | TGTGCCAGCAGAGATTTCGTCCAGGTACTCACTGAAGCTTTCTTT
TRBJ2-1 | . | TRBD2 | TRBV27 | CASSLSAGGNYNEQFF | TGTGCCAGCAGTTTATCGGCGGGGGGGAATTACAATGAGCAGTTCTTC
TRBJ2-3 | . | TRBD2 | TRBV4-3 | CASSPGGGGTDTQYF | TGCGCCAGCAGCCCGGGCGGGGGGGGCACAGATACGCAGTATTTT
TRBJ2-7 | . | . | TRBV6-1 | CASSEWGQVPSYEQYF | TGTGCCAGCAGTGAATGGGGACAAGTCCCTTCCTACGAGCAGTACTTC
TRBJ2-5 | . | TRBD2 | TRBV5-1 | CASSLWELTSGVRETQYF | TGCGCCAGCAGCCTGTGGGAATTGACTAGCGGGGTTAGGGAGACCCAGTACTTC
TRBJ2-7 | . | . | TRBV7-7 | CASSLVGGGRGTVPTTQYF | TGTGCTAGCAGCTTAGTAGGCGGGGGGAGGGGGACAGTTCCCACGACGCAGTACTTC
TRBJ2-7 | . | TRBD1 | TRBV11-1 | CASSLRTGGLNSYEQYF | TGTGCCAGCAGCTTAAGGACAGGGGGACTCAACTCCTACGAGCAGTACTTC
TRBJ1-4 | . | TRBD1 | TRBV25-1 | CASSEWGQVEKLFF | TGTGCCAGCAGTGAATGGGGACAGGTCGAAAAACTGTTTTTT
TRBJ2-4 | . | TRBD1 | TRBV2 | CASSGGQANSIQYF | TGTGCCAGCAGTGGGGGACAGGCGAATAGCATTCAGTACTTC
TRBJ1-2 | . | . | TRBV7-9 | CASSLGPTGFGYGYTF | TGTGCCAGCAGCTTAGGACCTACAGGGTTCGGCTATGGCTACACCTTC
TRBJ2-1 | few | TRBD2 | TRBV27 | CASSLSAGGPGEQFF | TGTGCCAGCAGTTTATCGGCGGGGGGGCCGGGCGAGCAGTTCTTC
TRBJ1-6 | . | . | TRBV18 | CASSPETGSSPLHF | TGTGCCAGCTCGCCCGAGACTGGGAGTTCACCCCTCCACTTT
TRBJ1-2 | . | . | TRBV7-6 | CASSSLGGTNGYTF | TGTGCCAGCAGTTCCCTAGGGGGAACAAATGGCTACACCTTC
TRBJ2-1 | few | TRBD2 | TRBV27 | CASSFSGGRGGQFVGEQFF | TGTGCCAGCAGTTTCTCGGGGGGGAGGGGCGGCCAATTTGTGGGTGAGCAGTTCTTC
TRBJ2-2 | . | TRBD2 | TRBV2 | CASSVRGVPNTGELFF | TGTGCCAGCAGTGTGCGGGGGGTCCCGAACACCGGGGAGCTGTTTTTT
TRBJ2-1 | . | TRBD2 | TRBV4-2 | CASSRELAGGAAEQFF | TGTGCCAGCAGCCGAGAGCTAGCGGGGGGGGCGGCTGAGCAGTTCTTC
TRBJ2-7 | . | . | TRBV28 | CASRPGQSYEQYF | TGTGCCAGCAGGCCCGGACAATCCTACGAGCAGTACTTC
TRBJ2-7 | . | . | TRBV28 | CASSRDRYEQYF | TGTGCCAGCAGCCGCGACAGGTACGAGCAGTACTTC
TRBJ2-2 | . | TRBD1 | TRBV6-5 | CASGTGDTGELFF | TGTGCCAGCGGGACAGGGGATACCGGGGAGCTGTTTTTT
TRBJ2-7 | . | . | TRBV19 | CASSMRGGDSYEQYF | TGTGCCAGTAGTATGAGGGGCGGGGATTCCTACGAGCAGTACTTC
TRBJ1-5 | . | . | TRBV5-1 | CASSSGFDQPQHF | TGTGCCAGCAGCTCGGGTTTTGATCAGCCCCAGCATTTT
TRBJ2-7 | . | TRBD1 | TRBV6-5 | CASRAPGQNYEQYF | TGTGCCAGCAGAGCACCGGGACAGAACTACGAGCAGTACTTC
TRBJ2-5 | once | TRBD1 | TRBV7-9 | CASSLALGQGAETQYF | TGTGCCAGCAGCTTAGCCCTGGGACAGGGGGCCGAGACCCAGTACTTC
TRBJ1-2 | . | TRBD1 | TRBV6-6 | CASSPTGEYGYTF | TGTGCCAGCAGCCCGACAGGGGAGTATGGCTACACCTTC
TRBJ2-7 | . | . | TRBV6-5 | CASSYEAGSYEQYF | TGTGCCAGCAGTTACGAGGCGGGCTCCTACGAGCAGTACTTC
TRBJ2-1 | . | . | TRBV28 | CASSFEWPRREGDEQFF | TGTGCCAGCAGTTTCGAGTGGCCGAGAAGAGAGGGCGATGAGCAGTTCTTC
TRBJ2-6 | . | . | TRBV6-1 | CASGGASGANVLTF | TGTGCCAGCGGAGGCGCCTCTGGGGCCAACGTCCTGACTTTC
TRBJ1-4 | . | . | TRBV12-2 | CASRLRRGNEKLFF | TGTGCAAGTCGCTTACGCAGGGGTAATGAAAAACTGTTTTTT
TRBJ1-2 | . | TRBD1 | TRBV5-1 | CASSSPTGNYGYTF | TGCGCCAGCAGCTCGCCGACAGGGAACTATGGCTACACCTTC
TRBJ2-6 | . | TRBD1 | TRBV28 | CAASGQGATGANVLTF | TGTGCAGCCTCGGGACAGGGGGCGACTGGGGCCAACGTCCTGACTTTC
TRBJ2-1 | once | TRBD2 | TRBV19 | CASARSGGSYNEQFF | TGTGCCAGCGCTCGGAGCGGGGGGTCCTACAATGAGCAGTTCTTC
TRBJ2-7 | . | . | TRBV7-9 | CASNPQGSYEQYF | TGTGCCAGCAATCCACAGGGCTCCTACGAGCAGTACTTC
TRBJ2-7 | few | TRBD2 | TRBV6-5 | CASQREPYEQYF | TGTGCCAGCCAGCGGGAGCCCTACGAGCAGTACTTC
TRBJ1-4 | . | . | TRBV15 | CATSRDGWGANEKLFF | TGTGCCACCAGCAGAGATGGTTGGGGCGCAAATGAAAAACTGTTTTTT
TRBJ1-3 | . | TRBD1 | TRBV29-1 | CSVRQRQGSTSGNTIYF | TGCAGCGTGCGACAGCGACAGGGCTCAACCTCTGGAAACACCATATATTTT
TRBJ1-6 | . | . | TRBV9 | CASSVAVQNSPLHF | TGTGCCAGCAGCGTAGCTGTCCAGAATTCACCCCTCCACTTT
TRBJ2-2 | once | TRBD1 | TRBV11-2 | CATNRGPNTGELFF | TGTGCCACCAACAGGGGGCCGAACACCGGGGAGCTGTTTTTT
TRBJ2-1 | . | . | TRBV7-3 | CASSLGEKQFF | TGTGCCAGCAGCTTAGGGGAGAAGCAGTTCTTC
TRBJ1-1 | few | . | TRBV4-1 | CASSQSRGGLNTEAFF | TGCGCCAGCAGCCAATCGCGTGGGGGGTTGAACACTGAAGCTTTCTTT
TRBJ1-4 | . | . | TRBV7-2 | CASSFLANEKLFF | TGTGCCAGCAGCTTTCTTGCTAATGAAAAACTGTTTTTT
TRBJ2-1 | . | . | TRBV6-5 | CASQVTGDSNEQFF | TGTGCCAGCCAGGTAACAGGGGACTCGAATGAGCAGTTCTTC
TRBJ1-1 | . | . | TRBV5-8 | CASSLAGPSTEAFF | TGTGCCAGCAGCTTGGCTGGGCCGAGCACTGAAGCTTTCTTT
TRBJ2-7 | . | . | TRBV7-8 | CASSSGQNYEQYF | TGTGCCAGCAGTTCCGGACAGAACTACGAGCAGTACTTC
TRBJ1-1 | . | TRBD1 | TRBV14 | CASSTRLDRGIAEAFF | TGTGCCAGCAGCACCCGTTTGGACAGGGGGATAGCTGAAGCTTTCTTT
TRBJ2-1 | . | . | TRBV7-3 | CASTYREGSEQFF | TGTGCCAGCACCTACAGGGAGGGAAGTGAGCAGTTCTTC
TRBJ2-5 | . | TRBD2 | TRBV30 | CAWSVLAGVGETQYF | TGTGCCTGGAGTGTTTTAGCGGGGGTCGGGGAGACCCAGTACTTC
TRBJ2-2 | . | . | TRBV4-1 | CASSQDRSEANAGELFF | TGCGCCAGCAGCCAAGATCGCAGCGAGGCCAACGCCGGGGAGCTGTTTTTT
TRBJ1-5 | . | . | TRBV30 | CAWGLGQAVQPQHF | TGTGCCTGGGGACTCGGCCAAGCTGTTCAGCCCCAGCATTTT
TRBJ2-7 | . | . | TRBV2 | CASSVGAYEQYF | TGTGCCAGCAGTGTCGGGGCCTACGAGCAGTACTTC
TRBJ1-2 | . | . | TRBV7-9 | CASSFGAGSNYGYTF | TGTGCCAGCAGCTTTGGGGCCGGAAGTAACTATGGCTACACCTTC
TRBJ2-2 | . | . | TRBV30 | CAWLRARGISGELFF | .